This TCR beta chain stems from a study of blood T cell repertoires in COVID-19. For the study at large: Acute and convalescent COVID-19 specimens originated in the United States, Italy and Spain.

In assigning cohorts, the study relied on participant-reported clinical history. Either two negative PCRs, clearance, or symptom resolution qualified Cohort 3 donors as recovered. Method: immunoSEQ multiplex PCR; TCRdb's copy keeps in-frame clones and lacks some. The profile shows over 350,000 clones, about 88% of them singletons. From germline, CDR1 is KGHSH and CDR2 LQKENI. This CDR3 has 14 amino acids. Germline trimming cut 3 bases from V and 8 bases from J; bases unmatched to any gene: 9. This clone appeared a single time. The genes are TRBV18 and TRBJ1-2; TRBD1 matches 7 bases. The receptor was isolated from a woman in her late teens or twenties who had recovered from COVID-19. Source material: PBMCs or T cells enriched from blood (not recorded which). The CDR3 loop is CASSPPEGAGGYTF. The CDR3, as DNA: TGTGCCAGCTCACCCCCCGAGGGGGCAGGAGGCTACACCTTC.